The 16 T cell receptor beta chains below come from one sample, sequenced in a study of T-cell reconstitution after alpha-beta-depleted transplantation in children. It was with unique molecular identifiers that the TCRbeta library was prepared. Each CDR3 protein is one row after TCRdb ran MiXCR on the PCR reads. The sample carries 200,000 or so distinct CDR3 sequences, 5% to 7.5% recorded once. The sequencing used PBMCs, collected before TCRalphabeta/CD19-depleted stem cell transplant. These receptor sequences come from a girl less than two years old with combined immunodeficiency, due to receive a stem cell transplant.

The chain uses TRBV7-2 and TRBJ2-5; the D call may be TRBD1 or TRBD2 (5 bases each). CDR3 length equals 11 residues. The V end lost 7 bases, the J end lost 11 bases, and 14 bases lay between the germline ends. Germline V gene lookup returns CDR1 SGHTA and CDR2 FQGNSA. CDR3 amino acids: CASNSLGTQYF. CDR3 coding DNA: TGTGCCAGCAACTCGTTGGGGACGCAGTACTTC. Variable domain in full (rest from reference TRBV7-2 and TRBJ2-5): GAGVSQSPSNKVTEKGKDVELRCDPISGHTALYWYRQSLGQGLEFLIYFQGNSAPDKSGLPSDRFSAERTGGSVSTLTIQRTQQEDSAVYLCASNSLGTQYFGPGTRLLVL.

This clonotype has only a few counts. The rearrangement joins TRBV7-9 to TRBJ2-7, with D possibly TRBD2 on 5 matching bases. The CDR3 has 14 residues. V was cut by 3 bases and J by 3 bases, with 12 bases left in between. Germline assignment: CDR1 SEHNR and CDR2 FQNEAQ (reference sequence). The DNA for the CDR3 is TGTGCCAGCAGCTTCCTACACCGGGGCTACGAGCAGTACTTC. It specifies CASSFLHRGYEQYF.

The sample holds many counts of this clonotype. V is TRBV6-6 and J is TRBJ2-1; D could derive from TRBD1 or TRBD2 (5 bases each). This CDR3 is 13 amino acids long. Germline V CDR1 and CDR2: MNHNY, SVGAGI (reference sequence). V was pared by 8 bases and J by 5 bases, with 13 bases between. CDR3: CASSGTTHNEQFF. The CDR3 coding sequence is TGTGCCAGCTCCGGGACCACACACAATGAGCAGTTCTTC.

This clonotype was observed many times. Here the CDR3 reads CASSEVPDFYYNEQFF. CDR3 bases: TGTGCCAGCAGTGAGGTTCCGGATTTCTACTACAATGAGCAGTTCTTC. This chain connects TRBV2 to TRBJ2-1; D unclear. V gave up 3 bases and J gave up 3 bases, with 15 bases separating them. The germline CDR1 and CDR2 sequences are SNHLY and FYNNEI. The CDR3 consists of 16 residues.

This clonotype occurred many times. The chain is built from TRBV5-1 and TRBJ2-7, with 8 bases that match TRBD1. V dropped 4 bases and J dropped 6; count of bases not matched to a gene: 12. Germline V gene data show CDR1 as SGHRS and CDR2 as YFSETQ. The CDR3 has 15 amino acids. Here the CDR3 DNA reads TGCGCCAGCAGCCGACCGGACAGGGCTGATGCCGAGCAGTACTTC. Translation: CASSRPDRADAEQYF.

This clonotype has a handful of counts. The CDR3 protein is CASSYGQAIYGYTF. The CDR3 coding sequence is TGTGCCAGCAGCTACGGACAGGCGATCTATGGCTACACCTTC. The genes are TRBV7-9 and TRBJ1-2, with 7 bases that match TRBD1. The CDR3 length is 14 residues. With V trimmed by 4 bases and J by 4 bases, 6 bases remained unmatched. CDR1 is SEHNR and CDR2 is FQNEAQ in the germline V gene (reference sequence).

This clonotype was counted at least ten times. The V call is TRBV20-1, the J call TRBJ1-2, with D unresolved. CDR1 and CDR2 (germline): DFQATT, SNEGSKA (reference sequence). CDR3 length: 13 amino acids. V lost 0 bases to trimming and J lost 7 bases, with 12 bases between them. CDR3 in DNA: TGCAGTGCTAGAGAACGGGGATTTGGTGGCTACACCTTC. This sequence encodes CSARERGFGGYTF.

The rearrangement links TRBV7-2 to TRBJ2-5, with D possibly matching TRBD2 (5 bases). Trimming took off 1 base at V and 5 bases at J, with 17 bases between the two ends. CDR1 is SGHTA and CDR2 is FQGNSA in the germline V gene. The CDR3 contains 16 residues. CDR3 DNA sequence: TGTGCCAGCAGCTTAGTTTTCGGCCTCCCGGGGGAGACCCAGTACTTC. Protein product: CASSLVFGLPGETQYF.

This clonotype was counted many times. The V and J genes are TRBV4-1 and TRBJ2-3; D may match TRBD1 or TRBD2 (6 bases each). CDR1 is MGHRA and CDR2 is YSYEKL in the germline V gene. V dropped 5 bases and J dropped 6 bases, with 18 bases sitting between them. The CDR3 sequence is 15 residues long. The CDR3 nucleotides are TGCGCCAGCAGCGAAATAACTAGGGGGGAGGATACGCAGTATTTT. Amino acids: CASSEITRGEDTQYF.

This clonotype was picked up many times. The chain combines TRBV5-1 with TRBJ2-5; either TRBD1 or TRBD2 may supply D (5 bases each). Looked up from germline, CDR1 is SGHRS and CDR2 is YFSETQ. V was trimmed by 2 bases and J by 3 bases, leaving 23 bases between them. This CDR3 is built from 18 residues. The CDR3 loop is CASSLGTVVLGVKETQYF. CDR3 DNA: TGCGCCAGCAGCTTAGGGACGGTAGTTCTTGGTGTGAAAGAGACCCAGTACTTC.

The CDR3 sequence is CASSQEGRGLPETQYF. The CDR3 region has the DNA TGCGCCAGCAGCCAAGAGGGAAGGGGGTTACCTGAGACCCAGTACTTC. This chain uses TRBV4-3 with TRBJ2-5; tentative D call: TRBD1 (6 bases). In germline, CDR1 is LGHNA, CDR2 YSLEER. The ends were cut back, 0 bases at V and 5 bases at J, with 16 bases in the middle. This CDR3 is 16 amino acids long.

This clonotype was detected ten times or more. CDR3 nucleotides: TGTGCCAGCAGCTCACTAGCGGGAGGAAGCTCCTACAATGAGCAGTTCTTC. Its translation: CASSSLAGGSSYNEQFF. The chain links TRBV7-2 to TRBJ2-1; TRBD2 matches at 12 bases. CDR1 and CDR2 from the germline V gene are SGHTA and FQGNSA. This CDR3 spans 17 amino acids. The trim removed 4 bases at V and 0 bases at J, leaving 4 bases unmatched.

This clonotype was observed many times. The CDR3 loop reads CATSLPGTPPIYEQYF. CDR3 DNA: TGTGCCACCAGCCTGCCAGGGACTCCTCCGATCTACGAGCAGTACTTC. The rearrangement joins TRBV15 to TRBJ2-7; weak D call: TRBD2 (6 bases). Per germline, CDR1 LNHNV and CDR2 YYDKDF (reference sequence). This CDR3 has 16 amino acids. Trimming removed 5 bases from V and 3 bases from J, with 20 bases in between.

At least ten counts were recorded for this clonotype. The chain joins TRBV29-1 to TRBJ2-1; TRBD2 matches at 7 bases. CDR1 and CDR2 (germline): SQVTM, ANQGSEA. The CDR3 covers 15 residues. Trimming took 0 bases from V and 5 from J; bases not matched to a gene: 7. The CDR3: CSVEDHGGGNNEQFF. CDR3 nucleotides: TGCAGCGTTGAAGATCACGGGGGAGGGAACAATGAGCAGTTCTTC.

This clonotype has just a few counts. The CDR3 here is CASSQVGTIFRGEQYF. The CDR3 DNA reads as TGTGCCAGCAGCCAAGTCGGGACTATCTTTCGGGGCGAGCAGTACTTC. The gene calls are TRBV14 and TRBJ2-7; 7 nucleotides match TRBD2. From germline, CDR1 is SGHDN and CDR2 FVKESK. The CDR3 extends over 16 amino acids. V was pared by 1 base and J by 6 bases, with 12 bases of the junction left unmatched.

This clonotype was seen at least ten times. The rearrangement uses TRBV24-1 and TRBJ2-2; possibly TRBD1 for D (6 bases). The CDR3 totals 12 residues. Per germline, CDR1 KGHDR and CDR2 SFDVKD. Trimming removed 12 bases at V and 3 bases at J, with 10 bases between. CDR3 sequence: CAVQGYTGELFF. The DNA of the CDR3 is TGTGCCGTACAGGGTTACACCGGGGAGCTGTTTTTT.